This record covers a single T cell receptor (beta chain). In the original workflow: By means of reference gene primer amplification, nucleated cell counts were estimated. TCRdb keeps only in-frame clones here, not all; method: immunoSEQ multiplex PCR. V and J calls plus clone size are reproduced from that table; the DNA served to infer D and trimming. The sample yields 100,000 to 150,000 clones, 70% to 80% seen once. This entry is derived from a study of blood T cell repertoires in COVID-19. About the study: Acute and convalescent COVID-19 samples came from the United States, Italy and Spain.

The source of this sequence is a human donor in a cohort sampled during active COVID-19. Sequencing input: peripheral blood.

In nucleotides, the CDR3 is TGTGCCAGCTCACCCCTAACAGATTATGGCTACACCTTC. It yields the protein CASSPLTDYGYTF. The chain joins TRBV18 to TRBJ1-2; no definite D call. V was clipped by 3 bases and J by 5 bases, with 10 bases between them. Germline CDR1 KGHSH, CDR2 LQKENI. The length of the CDR3 is 13 residues.